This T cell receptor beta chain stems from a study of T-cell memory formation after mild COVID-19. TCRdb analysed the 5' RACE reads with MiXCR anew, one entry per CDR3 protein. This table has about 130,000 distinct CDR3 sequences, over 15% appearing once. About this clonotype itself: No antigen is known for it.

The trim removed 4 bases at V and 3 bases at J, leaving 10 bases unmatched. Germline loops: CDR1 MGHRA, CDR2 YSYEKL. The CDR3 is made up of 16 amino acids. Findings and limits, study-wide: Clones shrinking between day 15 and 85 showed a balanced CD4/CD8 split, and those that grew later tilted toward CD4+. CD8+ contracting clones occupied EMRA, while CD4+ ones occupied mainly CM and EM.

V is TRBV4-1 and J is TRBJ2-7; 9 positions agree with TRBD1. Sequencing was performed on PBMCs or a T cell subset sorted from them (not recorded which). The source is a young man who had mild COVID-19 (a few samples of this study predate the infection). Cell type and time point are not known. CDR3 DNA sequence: TGCGCCAGCAGCCTAAACCCCGGGACAGGGATCTACGAGCAGTACTTC. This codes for CASSLNPGTGIYEQYF.